The entry that follows covers one TCR beta chain sequence. No antigen is known for it. This sample is drawn from a study of T-cell memory formation after mild COVID-19. Overall study findings and caveats: A second wave expanding day 15 to 37 was CD4+-biased; contracting clones were balanced. SARS-CoV-2 specificity of second-wave clones peaking day 37 was unconfirmed. The CD4+ clones that contracted clustered mainly within CM and EM, and the CD8+ clones concentrated in EMRA.

Trimming removed 4 bases from V and 5 bases from J, with 10 bases in between. The CDR3 covers 14 residues. Germline V gene sequence: CDR1 SGHRS, CDR2 YFSETQ. TCRdb reanalysed the 5' RACE reads using MiXCR and keeps one entry per CDR3 protein. This sample has approximately 290,000 distinct CDR3 sequences, with over 7% found just once. This TCR came from a man aged 18-30 years who had mild COVID-19 (a few samples of this study predate the infection). Cell type and time point are not known. Source material: PBMCs or a T cell subset sorted from them (not recorded which). The V and J genes are TRBV5-1 and TRBJ1-6; D is unresolved. The CDR3, as DNA: TGCGCCAGCAGCCAAAGACTCAATAATTCACCCCTCCACTTT. Translated, it gives CASSQRLNNSPLHF.